These T cell receptor beta chains were read from a single sample in a study of blood T cell repertoires in COVID-19. Profiled with immunoSEQ multiplex PCR; TCRdb holds only in-frame clones, not every one. The data show some 100,000 clones, around four fifths seen once. The sample taken for sequencing was peripheral blood. The receptors were gathered from a woman between 65 and 79 years old with active or convalescent COVID-19. The CDR3 runs from the conserved cysteine through the conserved F or W. A D gene is named only where the DNA matches it firmly. The size of a clone is reported for some rows only, either as once, few or many, or as a class for expanded clones.

J gene | clone size | D gene | V gene | CDR3 DNA | CDR3 protein
TRBJ2-1 | NA | TRBD2 | TRBV5-5 | TGTGCCAGCAGTTTGGGCCCCACTCTAGCGGGGGGTGGTGAGCAGTTCTTC | CASSLGPTLAGGGEQFF
TRBJ1-1 | NA | NA | TRBV5-1 | TGCGCCAGCAGCTTAGACCAGGGGAGCGGCACTGAAGCTTTCTTT | CASSLDQGSGTEAFF
TRBJ2-3 | NA | TRBD2 | TRBV29-1 | TGCAGCGTGGGGCCCGCGGGGGGGCCGGATACGCAGTATTTT | CSVGPAGGPDTQYF
TRBJ1-5 | once | NA | TRBV7-2 | TGTGCCAGCAGCTTAGCGGTGACAGGAAAAGAAGGGGCCCAGCATTTT | CASSLAVTGKEGAQHF
TRBJ2-7 | once | TRBD1 | TRBV29-1 | TGCAGCGTTCGAAGGACAGGGGGCTTGCAGTACTTC | CSVRRTGGLQYF
TRBJ2-1 | NA | TRBD2 | TRBV11-3 | TGTGCCAGCAGCCCCGGGACTAGTAGGAGCAATGAGCAGTTCTTC | CASSPGTSRSNEQFF
TRBJ1-2 | NA | NA | TRBV10-3 | TGTGCCATCAGTGATAACCGGGACTTTATTAACTATGGCTACACCTTC | CAISDNRDFINYGYTF
TRBJ2-1 | NA | TRBD1 | TRBV7-2 | TGTGCCAGCTCAAGGGGGCCTTCCGGTGAGCAGTTCTTC | CASSRGPSGEQFF
TRBJ1-2 | NA | NA | TRBV7-2 | TGTGCCAGCAGCTTTGGGGGGGCTAACTATGGCTACACCTTC | CASSFGGANYGYTF
TRBJ2-2 | NA | NA | TRBV9 | TGTGCCAGCAGCGTAACGAGCGTCGGGGAGCTGTTTTTT | CASSVTSVGELFF
TRBJ1-2 | medium-sized | NA | TRBV6-6 | TGTGCCAGCAGGCAGACACAGGGAGACGGTAACTATGGCTACACCTTC | CASRQTQGDGNYGYTF
TRBJ2-7 | NA | TRBD2 | TRBV5-5 | TGTGCCAGCAGCTTGGCAACAAGCGGGGAGTACTTC | CASSLATSGEYF
TRBJ1-1 | once | NA | TRBV6-4 | TGTGCCAGCAGTGAGAACAGGGCCATGAACACTGAAGCTTTCTTT | CASSENRAMNTEAFF
TRBJ1-1 | NA | NA | TRBV19 | TGTGCCAGTAGTATCTTAGCAGCAGGGGCCGGCACTGAAGCTTTCTTT | CASSILAAGAGTEAFF
TRBJ2-3 | NA | TRBD1 | TRBV10-1 | TGCGCCAGCAGTGCCTTGCCGGGACAGGGGGCAGATACGCAGTATTTT | CASSALPGQGADTQYF
TRBJ2-5 | NA | TRBD2 | TRBV10-3 | TGTGCCATTGGGACTAGCGGGCAAGAGACCCAGTACTTC | CAIGTSGQETQYF
TRBJ2-7 | NA | TRBD1 | TRBV10-3 | TGTGCCATCAGTGATACAGGGGGACGCGAGCAGTACTTC | CAISDTGGREQYF
TRBJ1-5 | NA | NA | TRBV13 | TGTGCCAGCAGCCGTCAACTCGGTCAGCCCCAGCATTTT | CASSRQLGQPQHF
TRBJ2-6 | NA | NA | TRBV9 | TGTGCCAGCAGCGTAGATCAGTCCGGGGCCAACGTCCTGACTTTC | CASSVDQSGANVLTF
TRBJ1-1 | NA | NA | TRBV29-1 | TGCAGCGCCGTTGTTACTGAAGCTTTCTTT | CSAVVTEAFF
TRBJ2-1 | few | TRBD1 | TRBV11-2 | TGTGCCAGCAGCTTATTAACAGGGGGCAGGTATGAGCAGTTCTTC | CASSLLTGGRYEQFF
TRBJ2-7 | NA | TRBD2 | TRBV4-1 | TGCGCCAGCAGCAGGAGCGGGGGGGCGGCCTACGAGCAGTACTTC | CASSRSGGAAYEQYF
TRBJ1-5 | once | NA | TRBV19 | TGTGCCAGTAGTATAGATCCCCGGACGGGGAATAGCAATCAGCCCCAGCATTTT | CASSIDPRTGNSNQPQHF
TRBJ1-5 | NA | NA | TRBV28 | TGTGCCAGCAGACCCACAGGACGAGATCCCCAGCATTTT | CASRPTGRDPQHF
TRBJ1-1 | few | NA | TRBV19 | TGTGCCAGTACCTCGACGGGGCGGGGGAGGTTCACTGAAGCTTTCTTT | CASTSTGRGRFTEAFF
TRBJ1-4 | NA | TRBD1 | TRBV5-6 | TGTGCCAGCAGCCGGGGACAGGGTGGTGAAAAACTGTTTTTT | CASSRGQGGEKLFF
TRBJ2-7 | NA | NA | TRBV28 | TGTGCCAGCAGTTTTGAGGGTACCTACGAGCAGTACTTC | CASSFEGTYEQYF
TRBJ1-3 | NA | NA | TRBV14 | TGTGCCAGCAGCCAAGGAGGGCTCTCCTCGGCTGGAAACACCATATATTTT | CASSQGGLSSAGNTIYF
TRBJ2-7 | NA | TRBD2 | TRBV19 | TGTGCCAGTAGTATAGCCCTAGCGGAGCCCTACGAGCAGTACTTC | CASSIALAEPYEQYF
TRBJ2-3 | NA | NA | TRBV2 | TGTGCCAGCAGTGAATCGGGGGGCCCCGTGGATACGCAGTATTTT | CASSESGGPVDTQYF
TRBJ1-1 | NA | NA | TRBV5-1 | TGCGCCAGCAGCTTCGGTGACACTGAAGCTTTCTTT | CASSFGDTEAFF
TRBJ1-1 | NA | NA | TRBV28 | TGTGCCAGCAGTCCTATCGTCACTGAAGCTTTCTTT | CASSPIVTEAFF
TRBJ2-4 | NA | NA | TRBV5-3 | TGTGCCAGAAGTGTCGCGGGCCGCAGAAACATTCAGTACTTC | CARSVAGRRNIQYF
TRBJ2-3 | once | NA | TRBV5-1 | TGCGCCAGCAGCTTGGTGGCAGGGGTCGTCGCAGATACGCAGTATTTT | CASSLVAGVVADTQYF
TRBJ2-7 | NA | TRBD1 | TRBV6-2/TRBV6-3 | TGTGCCAGCAGCCTTGTGGCAGGGGGTAACGAGCAGTACTTC | CASSLVAGGNEQYF
TRBJ2-3 | NA | NA | TRBV5-1 | TGCGCCAGCAGCTGGACAGACCCTAGCACAGATACGCAGTATTTT | CASSWTDPSTDTQYF
TRBJ1-5 | once | TRBD1 | TRBV7-2 | TGTGCCAGCAGCTCTACGACAGGGGCGCAGCCCCAGCATTTT | CASSSTTGAQPQHF
TRBJ1-2 | NA | TRBD1 | TRBV24-1 | TGTGCCACCAGTGATCCGGGACAGGGCCGGGATGGCTACACCTTC | CATSDPGQGRDGYTF
TRBJ2-7 | NA | TRBD2 | TRBV7-8 | TGTGCCAGCAGCTTACCAAGACTAGCGGGGGGGATTGAGCAGTACTTC | CASSLPRLAGGIEQYF
TRBJ2-1 | NA | TRBD2 | TRBV5-1 | TGCGCCAGCAGCCCGGGTGGGTGGACTAGCGGCAATGAGCAGTTCTTC | CASSPGGWTSGNEQFF
TRBJ2-7 | NA | TRBD1 | TRBV29-1 | TGCAGCGTCAGACAGGGGAGCTACGAGCAGTACTTC | CSVRQGSYEQYF
TRBJ2-7 | few | NA | TRBV21-1 | TGTGCCAGCACCATTATGGGGGACAGGGAAGACTACGAGCAGTACTTC | CASTIMGDREDYEQYF
TRBJ2-6 | NA | NA | TRBV2 | TGTGCCAGCGCCCTCCCCGGGGTCTCTGGGGCCAACGTCCTGACTTTC | CASALPGVSGANVLTF
TRBJ2-3 | NA | TRBD2 | TRBV6-5 | TGTGCCGTCGGCGGGGGATCAGATACGCAGTATTTT | CAVGGGSDTQYF
TRBJ1-1 | NA | NA | TRBV28 | TGTGCCAGCAGTTTAACAATGAACACTGAAGCTTTCTTT | CASSLTMNTEAFF
TRBJ2-7 | NA | NA | TRBV7-7 | TGTGCTAGCAGCTTAGCATGGGGGACAATGTACGAGCAGTACTTC | CASSLAWGTMYEQYF
TRBJ1-4 | NA | NA | TRBV6-6 | TGTGCCAGCAGCTCCACTTGGTTGGGCCCGGACTTCACTAATGAAAAACTGTTTTTT | CASSSTWLGPDFTNEKLFF
TRBJ1-1 | NA | NA | TRBV29-1 | TGCAGCGCCTCTGAAGCTTTCTTT | CSASEAFF
TRBJ2-5 | NA | NA | TRBV27 | TGTGCCAGCAGTTTTAGAGAGACCCAGTACTTC | CASSFRETQYF
TRBJ2-5 | NA | NA | TRBV4-3 | TGCGCCAGCAGCCAAGACCTGCAAGAGACCCAGTACTTC | CASSQDLQETQYF
TRBJ2-1 | NA | NA | TRBV5-1 | TGCGCCAGCAGCAATTACGGACAATACAATGAGCAGTTCTTC | CASSNYGQYNEQFF
TRBJ1-1 | NA | NA | TRBV20-1 | TGCAGTGCTAGTAGGCGGGGATCCAACACTGAAGCTTTCTTT | CSASRRGSNTEAFF
TRBJ2-3 | NA | NA | TRBV5-1 | TGCGCCAGCAGCTTGGCTCAGGTTGGAAGCACAGATACGCAGTATTTT | CASSLAQVGSTDTQYF
TRBJ1-1 | NA | NA | TRBV5-4 | TGTGCCAGCAGCTTGAGAAGGCAGGGACTCACTGAAGCTTTCTTT | CASSLRRQGLTEAFF
TRBJ1-1 | NA | TRBD1 | TRBV10-1 | TGCGCCCATAAGGAGAGGGGGACAGAACAGAACACTGAAGCTTTCTTT | CAHKERGTEQNTEAFF
TRBJ1-2 | NA | NA | TRBV6-5 | TGTGCCAGCAACGAATCTCCCGGGGGATACTATGGCTACACCTTC | CASNESPGGYYGYTF
TRBJ1-1 | NA | NA | TRBV2 | TGTGCCAGCAACCAAGACAGGAACACTGAAGCTTTCTTT | CASNQDRNTEAFF
TRBJ2-5 | NA | NA | TRBV5-1 | TGCGCCAGCAGATTGGGCGAGGGGACCCAGTACTTC | CASRLGEGTQYF
TRBJ2-3 | NA | TRBD2 | TRBV5-4 | TGTGCCAGCAGCCCCGCTAGCGGGGGGGCCGATACGCAGTATTTT | CASSPASGGADTQYF